The entry below describes one T cell receptor beta chain. The target of this receptor is not known. Qualities for individual bases were not recorded, and no much larger clone is one base off. The library came from the immunoSEQ multiplex PCR assay. The multiplex PCR relied on a mix of 60 forward primers for TCR Vbeta segments and 13 reverse primers for TCR Jbeta segments. A multiplex PCR assay on genomic DNA amplified the CDR3 region of rearranged TCR beta genes. On the Illumina HiSeq System, the amplified TCR beta libraries were sequenced as 87-base-pair reads. Regarding the original processing steps: In a later analysis, roughly 80 million unique TCR beta chains were counted across the approximately 640 repertoires, and roughly 11 million of these chains were shared by at least two donors. Raw reads were error-corrected and collapsed into unique sequences by a nearest-neighbor algorithm in which closely related sequences were merged to remove PCR and sequencing errors. To assign V, D and J gene segments, CDR3 sequences were aligned to IMGT reference sequences. For a sequence to be retained, a match of at least six nucleotides to both a V gene segment and a J gene segment was required. Rearrangements were called productive when the CDR3 lacked stop codons and stayed in frame with V and J; all others were non-productive. Following IMGT convention, CDR3 was defined as the stretch from the second conserved V-encoded cysteine up to the conserved J-encoded phenylalanine. The earlier analysis of a few hundred of the donors excluded any sequence lacking an unambiguous match to a single V gene segment. An earlier analysis of several hundred of the donors called V segments functional above 56.7% productive rearrangements and segregating when the between-donor standard deviation exceeded 5%. To diagnose cytomegalovirus status from the catalog of TCR beta chain sequences, a statistical classification framework was built. In a later analysis, TCR nucleotide sequences were compared against IMGT/GENE-DB human TR gene sequences so that V and J genes could be assigned. In a later analysis, CDR3 sequences and most-parsimonious VDJ recombination scenarios were assigned using the TCRdist pipeline. In a later analysis, each TCR beta chain was defined by its CDR3 amino acid sequence together with its V-gene family, and reads without a unique V-gene family were excluded. In a later analysis, nearly 600 highly shared, low-generation-probability nucleotide sequences were removed to address suspected cross-contamination and a sequencing artifact. A later analysis calculated a clonal expansion index for each public chain from normalized within-repertoire ranks of inferred template counts. In a later analysis, generation probabilities were computed using a VDJ recombination model fitted to out-of-frame rearrangements, and the results were checked against IGoR. In a later analysis, TCR-TCR, TCR-HLA and TCR-CMV co-occurrence was scored with hypergeometric tests, and a repertoire-size bias correction was applied to TCR pairs. False discovery rates were estimated in a later analysis by permuting HLA or CMV assignments 20 times. A later analysis grouped co-occurring TCRs with DBSCAN, adding TCRdist sequence similarity when clustering within HLA-allele-positive subsets. For co-occurrence clustering, repertoires with fewer than 30,000 or more than 120,000 public chains were excluded, along with a handful of repertoires with anomalous nucleotide sharing. Held by TCRdb, this immuneACCESS table contains in-frame sequences only and omits some clones. Under half of the omission traces to an unresolved V gene where checked; the cause of the rest is unknown. V and J calls and clone size are as listed in that table; D and trimming were resolved from the DNA. This sample comprises around 190,000 clones, over 75% of them detected only once. Of the sample, roughly 0.5% is held by the ten largest clones.

The cohort comprised more than 550 healthy bone marrow donors. At the time of sampling, all cohort members were nominally healthy, though unrecorded immune exposures were likely present. The donor tested CMV seronegative and was one of the 352 seronegative cohort members. A peripheral blood sample was provided by each donor, and peripheral blood mononuclear cells were used for TCR beta sequencing. The Qiagen DNeasy Blood Extraction Kit was used to extract genomic DNA from the blood cell samples. This sample is part of a study of cytomegalovirus exposure and HLA in healthy donors (dated by TCRdb to 2017 to 2019). Describing the broader study: According to an earlier analysis of several hundred of the donors, roughly 180 million T cells yielded some 120 million unique TCR beta sequences and 276 Gb of sequence data. An early release covering more than 500 HLA-typed donors comprised roughly 300 gigabases of sequencing data and roughly 85 million unique TCR sequences. The genetic ancestry cluster associated with self-reported Caucasian donors included about 84% of the 300 to 450 genotyped donors. The study aimed to test whether signatures of past pathogen exposure could be identified by cataloging public T cell receptors. The study profiled the T cell repertoires of more than 500 subjects by immunosequencing and related them to cytomegalovirus serostatus. Along with the approximately 650-subject first cohort, a separate validation cohort of more than 90 different subjects was used. The study combined high-throughput TCR immunosequencing, statistical association of individual TCRs with disease status, and machine learning to predict cytomegalovirus infection status. A later analysis re-analyzed previously published TCR beta repertoires from 660 or so donors and added high-resolution HLA genotyping to study TCR occurrence patterns. The later analysis used no new phenotypic data to find candidate immune exposures, relying instead on TCR beta sequences and their occurrence across donors. In an earlier analysis of 500 to 650 of the donors, high-throughput TCR beta sequencing was used to judge whether each TCR beta V gene segment behaved as functional or pseudogenic. Donor age, sex, ethnicity and CMV serostatus were compiled alongside the repertoire data. Genome-wide SNP genotypes for about three fifths of the 666 donors were used in a later genetic analysis, which treated that subset as a discovery cohort. Every repertoire in the discovery cohort had been generated on one and the same sequencing platform. HLA typing included class I and class II loci at four-digit resolution. Typing coverage varied by locus: roughly 629-630 donors for A, B, C, DRB1 and DQB1; more than 500 for DQA1; nearly 610 for DPA1; approximately 450 for DPB1. Because of strong linkage in the cohort, roughly five DR-DQ haplotypes were treated as single units for association and clustering. Across around 400 genotyped donors of the cohort, an average of about 250,000 unique TCR beta nucleotide sequences per donor were sequenced, and roughly 20% of those sequences were non-productive. What the work shows at the level of the full study, not this receptor alone: In a later analysis, TCR association rates were found to vary across HLA loci, with the most associated TCRs seen for DRB1 alleles and the fewest for HLA-C alleles. The sequencing pipeline was judged likely to have produced a cluster of highly shared sequence variants as a technical artifact. The 87-base-pair reads could not distinguish some IMGT-functional V segments, including TRBV6-2 and TRBV6-3, so those segments were excluded. The study listed approximately 160 TCR beta chains as associated with cytomegalovirus. When HLA alleles, especially DR and DQ, strongly co-occurred, attributing TCR associations to individual alleles was difficult. A later genetic analysis reported fewer N-insertions in productive TCRs among donors in an Asian-associated ancestry cluster than the roughly 700-donor mean. Compared with equally common non-associated chains, HLA-associated TCR beta chains in a later analysis were more clonally expanded and had lower generation probabilities. Most TCR sequences were seen in very few donors, while some public TCRs were found in many individuals. V-gene and J-gene trimming of TCR beta chains was associated with a missense DCLRE1C variant in a later genetic analysis, and the association was replicated in an independent cohort. In a later analysis, most CMV-associated TCR beta chains were found to appear HLA-restricted, with HLA associations seemingly driven largely by CMV exposure. Linkage disequilibrium might explain the correlated functional status among segregating V segments, but an unknown experimental factor could not be ruled out. A later analysis reported that several top co-occurrence clusters appeared linked to parvovirus B19, influenza, CMV and Epstein-Barr virus. The cohort was sequenced for TCR beta chains only, and without alpha or paired-chain data the features that could be detected were limited. In an earlier analysis of roughly 560 of the donors, most TCR beta V segments were observed in productive rearrangements about 87% or about 30% of the time, broadly matching IMGT annotations. The classifier was reported to diagnose cytomegalovirus status with high specificity and sensitivity in both the original and validation cohorts. Because HLA typing was missing for some donors at each locus, association tests included only the typed subset. Three of the identified cytomegalovirus-associated TCR beta chains were confirmed in vitro to be specific for cytomegalovirus antigens. A further reported finding was that TCR beta sequences accurately predicted the HLA-A and HLA-B alleles for most subjects in the first cohort. Because counts were too low, more than 15 rarely observed V segments, including chromosome 9 orphons, were excluded from the earlier analysis of several hundred of the donors. The only immune exposure information available for the cohort was CMV serostatus. Sequencing depth was assumed to be roughly uniform across donors in the presence/absence analyses, though that assumption may not hold. Specific HLA alleles were associated with 15,000 to 20,000 TCR beta sequences at a false discovery rate of 0.05 in a later analysis. The authors suggested that the approach could potentially be generalized to other disease states and immunological phenotypes.

CDR1 and CDR2, looked up from the germline V gene, are SNHLY and FYNNEI. From the cysteine through the phenylalanine, the CDR3 covers 13 amino acids. Of the read, only the CDR3 DNA is kept; its 39 bases are in frame from base 1. Unmatched junction bases come to 4, with V trimmed by 10 bases and J by 2 bases. The chain employs TRBV2 and TRBJ2-7, with 11 bases in between that match TRBD1. Sequences were obtained from PBMCs. The TCR comes from a woman between 45 and 65 years old in good health and CMV-seronegative. CDR3 reads: CANRGQGAYEQYF. The DNA sequence is TGTGCCAACAGGGGACAGGGGGCCTACGAGCAGTACTTC.